Sequencing of this T cell receptor (beta chain) was carried out in a study of T cell repertoires in cytomegalovirus infection. Study background: Indications of both CMV infection and matching HLA type were provided by public TCR beta signatures. The study, taken as a whole, reports: HLA-C-restricted CMV-specific TCR beta clonotypes prevailed in the ex vivo response. Cumulative public TCR beta family frequency identified CMV carriers with the relevant HLA.

TCRdb used MiXCR to reprocess the reads, holding one entry per CDR3 protein. The sample carries 200,000 to 300,000 distinct CDR3 sequences, around 6.6% recorded once. The CDR3 loop spans 11 amino acids. Trimming left V 5 bases short and J 6 bases short, with 8 bases between. CDR1 MNHNY and CDR2 SVGAGI come from the germline V gene (reference sequence). This clonotype appeared many times. Its specificity is not known. This sequence originates from a human donor in good health (CMV status not recorded). Some clones in this sample may be carry-over from other donors' samples. The chain is built from TRBV6-6 and TRBJ2-7; no clear D gene. The material sequenced was PBMCs. The CDR3 DNA reads as TGTGCCAGCAGTCCCCTTTCCGAGCAGTACTTC. This sequence encodes CASSPLSEQYF.